This passage covers 17 T cell receptor beta chains from one sample sequenced in a study of identifying expanded T cells in peripheral blood. Sequenced by immunoSEQ multiplex PCR; TCRdb stores in-frame clones only, minus some. The table includes about 52,000 clones, 82% detected once. Sequencing was performed on blood. Receptor source: a person between 18 and 75 years old in good health.

This chain joins TRBV4-1 and TRBJ2-7, with a possible D match to TRBD2 (7 bases). Trimming left V 4 bases short and J 0 bases short, with 19 bases between. CDR3 length: 17 amino acids. Germline lookup yields CDR1 MGHRA and CDR2 YSYEKL. DNA of the CDR3: TGCGCCAGCAGCCCACACGAGGGGGGGGCGAACTCCTACGAGCAGTACTTC. Encoded protein: CASSPHEGGANSYEQYF.

The genes are TRBV27 and TRBJ2-7; 7 bases are shared with TRBD1. The CDR3 spans 15 residues. Trimming at V came to 2 bases and at J to 4 bases, leaving 8 bases not matched to a gene. The germline V gene encodes CDR1 MNHEY and CDR2 SMNVEV (reference sequence). The CDR3 DNA is TGTGCCAGCAGTTTAGCAGGGGGATTTCGGTACGAGCAGTACTTC. Encoded protein: CASSLAGGFRYEQYF.

This clone was seen just once. The V and J genes are TRBV6-5 and TRBJ1-1; unclear D gene. The V end lost 5 bases, the J end lost 0 bases, and 13 bases lay between the germline ends. This CDR3 has 15 amino acids. Looked up from germline, CDR1 is MNHEY and CDR2 is SVGAGI. As DNA, the CDR3 is TGTGCCAGCAGTAAGGGCAGACGGATGAACACTGAAGCTTTCTTT. It translates to CASSKGRRMNTEAFF.

V and J are TRBV27 and TRBJ1-1, with unresolved D. The germline V gene has CDR1 MNHEY and CDR2 SMNVEV (reference sequence). The length of the CDR3 is 15 residues. Trimming shortened V by 6 bases and J by 5 bases, and 19 bases separated the two germline ends. CDR3 DNA: TGTGCCAGCAGGTTCCACTTCTCGGTTGTGACTGAAGCTTTCTTT. Protein product: CASRFHFSVVTEAFF.

This clone came up a few times. The same CDR3 is also encoded by other DNA sequences in this sample. V usage is TRBV6-5 and J usage is TRBJ1-2, with a possible D match to TRBD1 (6 bases). This CDR3 contains 13 residues. V dropped 6 bases and J dropped 2 bases, with 10 bases sitting between them. From germline, CDR1 is MNHEY and CDR2 SVGAGI. CDR3 nucleotides: TGTGCCAGCAGCCCAACAGGGAACTATGGCTACACCTTC. Protein product: CASSPTGNYGYTF.

The chain carries TRBV6-5 and TRBJ2-1, with TRBD2 matching 7 bases. The CDR3 sequence is 15 residues long. Unmatched junction bases numbered 3, after V lost 2 bases and J lost 2 bases. The germline gives CDR1 MNHEY, CDR2 SVGAGI. The CDR3 coding sequence is TGTGCCAGCAGTTACGTGAGCGGGGCCTACAATGAGCAGTTCTTC. Residues: CASSYVSGAYNEQFF.

This clone has more than one count but fewer than ten. The rearrangement links TRBV5-3 to TRBJ2-2, with D perhaps matching TRBD2 (6 bases). TRBV5-3 is placed among ORFs of uncertain function. V gave up 7 bases and J gave up 5 bases, with 9 bases separating them. The CDR3 spans 12 residues. In DNA form, the CDR3 reads TGTGCCAGACCTAGCGTAACCGGGGAGCTGTTTTTT. Its protein is CARPSVTGELFF.

The V and J genes are TRBV4-2 and TRBJ1-1, with TRBD1 as a possible D gene (5 bases). V was pared by 7 bases and J by 1 base, with 13 bases between. CDR3 length equals 14 residues. Germline loops: CDR1 LGHNA, CDR2 YNFKEQ. In DNA form, the CDR3 reads TGTGCCAGCAAAGGCGGCAGGGCGAACACTGAAGCTTTCTTT. Protein: CASKGGRANTEAFF.

This chain links TRBV7-3 with TRBJ2-1; D may be TRBD1 or TRBD2 (5 bases each). Trimming removed 1 base at V and 5 bases at J, with 18 bases between. The CDR3 runs 17 residues. CDR1 and CDR2 from the germline V gene are SGHTA and FQGTGA. This chain's CDR3 is CASSLNSAGHPNNEQFF. The CDR3 DNA follows: TGTGCCAGCAGCTTAAATAGCGCAGGGCACCCAAACAATGAGCAGTTCTTC.

The chain employs TRBV19 and TRBJ1-3; D gene uncertain. The V end lost 5 bases, the J end lost 4 bases, and 6 bases lay between the germline ends. The CDR3 totals 12 residues. Germline V gene data show CDR1 as LNHDA and CDR2 as SQIVND (reference sequence). CDR3 amino acids: CASSFRGNTIYF. Here the CDR3 DNA reads TGTGCCAGTAGTTTCAGAGGAAACACCATATATTTT.

The chain carries TRBV5-1 and TRBJ2-1; 14 bases line up with TRBD2. CDR3 length: 17 residues. The germline V gene encodes CDR1 SGHRS and CDR2 YFSETQ. The V segment lost 5 bases and the J segment 0 bases; nucleotides outside the gene matches: 4. The CDR3 here is CASRGTSGRRSYNEQFF. The CDR3 nucleotides are TGCGCCAGCAGAGGGACTAGCGGGAGACGCTCCTACAATGAGCAGTTCTTC.

Comments on this clone: The junction departs from germline at one end; a sequencing error may be responsible. The chain is built from TRBV5-4 and TRBJ2-3, with 10 bases fitting TRBD2. CDR3 length: 15 amino acids. Germline values: CDR1 SGHNT, CDR2 YYREEE (reference sequence). CDR3 sequence: CASSQVKLAGSTQYF. CDR3 coding DNA: TGCGCCAGCAGCCAAGTTAAACTAGCGGGAAGTACGCAGTATTTT.

The chain combines TRBV28 with TRBJ1-1, with a tentative D call TRBD1 (5 bases). In germline, CDR1 is MDHEN, CDR2 SYDVKM. V lost 2 bases to trimming and J lost 0 bases, with 7 bases between them. CDR3 length: 14 residues. The CDR3 nucleotides are TGTGCCAGCAGTTTAGAGGGGATGAACACTGAAGCTTTCTTT. It is translated as CASSLEGMNTEAFF. Full variable domain (outside the CDR3, taken from reference TRBV28 and TRBJ1-1): DVKVTQSSRYLVKRTGEKVFLECVQDMDHENMFWYRQDPGLGLRLIYFSYDVKMKEKGDIPEGYSVSREKKERFSLILESASTNQTSMYLCASSLEGMNTEAFFGQGTRLTVV.

This chain uses TRBV9 with TRBJ2-2; the D call may be TRBD1 or TRBD2 (5 bases each). Germline V gene data show CDR1 as SGDLS and CDR2 as YYNGEE. This CDR3 has 15 amino acids. Trimming shortened V by 2 bases and J by 4 bases, and 12 bases separated the two germline ends. CDR3 sequence (DNA): TGTGCCAGCAGCGTTTTAACGGGGCCCACCGGGGAGCTGTTTTTT. This sequence encodes CASSVLTGPTGELFF.

The genes are TRBV15 and TRBJ2-1; 7 bases are shared with TRBD2. The V and J ends lost 2 bases and 11 bases, in that order; junction bases with no gene match: 6. The CDR3 is made up of 13 amino acids. Germline V gives CDR1 LNHNV, CDR2 YYDKDF (reference sequence). CDR3 nucleotide sequence: TGTGCCACCAGCAGAATTTGGGGGGGGAAGCAGTTCTTC. This translates into CATSRIWGGKQFF.

This clone was detected a few times. V is TRBV5-5 and J is TRBJ2-5; the D gene could be TRBD1 or TRBD2 (6 bases each). The germline V and J ends were trimmed by 5 bases and 5 bases, with 16 bases remaining between them. Germline-derived CDR1 and CDR2 are SGHKS and YYEKEE (reference sequence). The CDR3 totals 14 residues. CDR3 loop: CASSSDPGAETQYF. The CDR3 region has the DNA TGTGCCAGCAGTTCGGATCCGGGGGCGGAGACCCAGTACTTC.

V usage is TRBV19 and J usage is TRBJ2-7; no firm D call. The length of the CDR3 is 12 residues. Per the germline V gene, CDR1 is LNHDA and CDR2 is SQIVND (reference sequence). Between the trimmed V and J ends, which lost 6 bases and 6 bases, there was a span of 12 bases. The CDR3 DNA is TGTGCCAGTAGGACCCCCCCCGGCGAGCAGTACTTC. This encodes CASRTPPGEQYF.